One sample yielded the 21 T cell receptor beta chains listed below, sequenced in a study of read filtering for tumor transcriptome and immune sequencing. This library used around 400 ng RNA and molecular barcoded adaptors spanning alpha/delta and beta/gamma chains. A single record per CDR3 protein comes from TCRdb applying MiXCR to the reads. The sample gives 30,000 to 50,000 distinct CDR3 sequences, about 10% of which show up once; approximately 30% is in the top ten. Sequencing input: a population of CD138-negative cells sorted from bone marrow. These TCRs come from a donor at least 40 years old with multiple myeloma.

This clonotype showed up many times. CDR3 sequence: CASSQEGRDNQPQHF. The CDR3 nucleotides read TGTGCCAGCAGCCAGGAGGGACGGGACAATCAGCCCCAGCATTTT. The chain links TRBV3-1 to TRBJ1-5, with D possibly matching TRBD1 (5 bases). The germline V gene has CDR1 LGHDT and CDR2 YNNKEL (reference sequence). The CDR3 has 15 residues. Trimming cost V 3 bases and J 3 bases, with 12 bases left between them.

This clonotype has more than one count but fewer than ten. The J gene is TRBJ2-7, the V gene TRBV10-3, with TRBD2 matching 7 bases. There are 11 residues in the CDR3. CDR1 and CDR2 (germline): ENHRY, SYGVKD. V lost 9 bases to trimming and J lost 4 bases; unmatched junction nucleotides: 3. The DNA for the CDR3 is TGTGCCATTAGAGCGGGGTACGAGCAGTACTTC. As protein: CAIRAGYEQYF.

This clonotype appeared many times. This rearrangement joins TRBV6-2 or TRBV6-3 to TRBJ1-5, with TRBD1 matching 9 bases. V lost 7 bases to trimming and J lost 5 bases; unmatched junction nucleotides: 6. This CDR3 contains 14 residues. The V gene's germline CDR1 is MNHEY and CDR2 SVGEGT. CDR3 residues: CASTTGTGYQPQHF. The CDR3 nucleotides read TGTGCCAGCACAACCGGGACAGGGTATCAGCCCCAGCATTTT.

For this clonotype: A much larger clone differs by one base, so this may be a read error. This chain links TRBV11-2 with TRBJ2-5; possibly TRBD2 for D (5 bases). The CDR3 runs to 11 residues. V dropped 5 bases and J dropped 7 bases, with 8 bases sitting between them. Germline V gene lookup returns CDR1 SGHAT and CDR2 FQNNGV. In DNA, the CDR3 is TGTGCCAGCAGCACTAGAGGGACCCAGTACTTC. It translates to CASSTRGTQYF. The full variable domain, in which reference TRBV11-2 and TRBJ2-5 provide the parts outside the CDR3, is EAGVAQSPRYKIIEKRQSVAFWCNPISGHATLYWYQQILGQGPKLLIQFQNNGVVDDSQLPKDRFSAERLKGVDSTLKIQPAKLEDSAVYLCASSTRGTQYFGPGTRLLVL.

This clonotype was picked up many times. In DNA, the CDR3 is TGTGCCAGCAGGGCGACAGGGGGCGGTGAGCAGTACTTC. It translates to CASRATGGGEQYF. The chain recombines TRBV2 with TRBJ2-7; 10 bases are a match to TRBD1. Trimming took 6 bases from V and 7 from J; bases not matched to a gene: 6. Germline CDR1 is SNHLY and CDR2 is FYNNEI. The CDR3 spans 13 residues.

This clonotype was observed at least ten times. The chain recombines TRBV2 with TRBJ2-4, with 10 nucleotides matching TRBD2. Unmatched junction bases numbered 4, after V lost 5 bases and J lost 9 bases. There are 13 residues in the CDR3. Looked up from germline, CDR1 is SNHLY and CDR2 is FYNNEI. The CDR3, as DNA: TGTGCCAGCAGTAACAGCGGGGGGGTCATTCAGTACTTC. This gives the protein CASSNSGGVIQYF.

This clonotype was counted at least ten times. J is TRBJ1-5 and V is TRBV28, with 7 bases aligning to TRBD1. CDR3 length equals 15 residues. Germline V lookup: CDR1 MDHEN, CDR2 SYDVKM. After removal of 6 bases from V and 7 bases from J, the junction contained 12 bases not matched to a gene. The CDR3 is CASSISTGTEQPQHF. The CDR3 bases are TGTGCCAGCAGCATATCGACAGGGACGGAGCAGCCCCAGCATTTT.

This clonotype has at least ten counts. V and J are TRBV7-9 and TRBJ2-3; 8 bases match TRBD2. Germline V lookup: CDR1 SEHNR, CDR2 FQNEAQ (reference sequence). CDR3 length: 15 residues. V shed 2 bases and J 4 bases; nucleotides not matched to a gene: 5. The CDR3: CASSLSTSGPDTQYF. For the CDR3, the DNA is TGTGCCAGCAGCTTATCAACTAGCGGACCAGATACGCAGTATTTT.

This clonotype was observed a handful of times. The chain uses TRBV6-5 and TRBJ2-7; 10 bases agree with TRBD1. The germline V gene encodes CDR1 MNHEY and CDR2 SVGAGI. The V segment lost 4 bases and the J segment 2 bases; nucleotides outside the gene matches: 2. The CDR3 is 14 residues long. Here the CDR3 reads CASSSGQGAYEQYF. The CDR3 nucleotides are TGTGCCAGCAGTTCCGGACAGGGGGCCTACGAGCAGTACTTC.

This clonotype was picked up many times. The rearrangement links TRBV5-1 to TRBJ2-1, with 9 bases lining up with TRBD1. CDR1 SGHRS and CDR2 YFSETQ come from the germline V gene. The V and J ends lost 5 bases and 7 bases, in that order; junction bases with no gene match: 7. The CDR3 loop spans 14 amino acids. CDR3 protein: CASRPGQGRNEQFF. The CDR3 coding sequence is TGCGCCAGCAGGCCGGGACAGGGAAGGAATGAGCAGTTCTTC.

This clonotype has just a few counts. This may be a read error: a much more frequent sequence differs by one nucleotide. CDR3 DNA: TGCGCCAGCAGCGGGGGCTCCTACAATGAGCAGCTCTTC. It encodes CASSGGSYNEQLF. This rearrangement joins TRBV10-1 to TRBJ2-1; D may match TRBD1 or TRBD2 (6 bases each). This CDR3 region has 13 residues. CDR1 is WNHNN and CDR2 is SYGVQD in the germline V gene (reference sequence).

This clonotype was detected many times. The V call is TRBV19, the J call TRBJ2-7; 9 nucleotides agree with TRBD1. V dropped 9 bases and J dropped 4; count of bases not matched to a gene: 4. The CDR3 extends over 12 amino acids. Germline CDR1 and CDR2: LNHDA and SQIVND (reference sequence). CDR3 nucleotide sequence: TGTGCCAGCGGGACAGGGCCTTACGAGCAGTACTTC. Residues: CASGTGPYEQYF.

This clonotype occurred many times. The chain has TRBV20-1 and TRBJ2-7; 7 bases match TRBD1. Germline assignment: CDR1 DFQATT and CDR2 SNEGSKA (reference sequence). The CDR3 contains 14 residues. V was pared by 4 bases and J by 7 bases, with 13 bases of the junction left unmatched. CDR3 residues: CSATRGRQGWEQYF. The CDR3 DNA sequence: TGCAGTGCTACCAGGGGGAGACAGGGATGGGAGCAGTACTTC.

This clonotype was seen repeatedly, ten times or more. This rearrangement joins TRBV19 to TRBJ2-2, with TRBD1 matching 7 bases. The CDR3 runs 14 residues. V shed 7 bases and J 2 bases; nucleotides not matched to a gene: 4. The germline CDR1 and CDR2 sequences are LNHDA and SQIVND (reference sequence). CDR3 nucleotide sequence: TGTGCCAGTATTGGGACAGTAAACACCGGGGAGCTGTTTTTT. Its protein product is CASIGTVNTGELFF.

This clonotype was observed many times. This rearrangement joins TRBV12-3 or TRBV12-4 to TRBJ2-3; possibly TRBD2 for D (6 bases). Deletions cut 5 bases from V and 2 bases from J, with 20 bases between. This CDR3 comprises 17 residues. The CDR3 sequence is CASSRRWEAATTDTQYF. The CDR3 region has the DNA TGTGCCAGCAGTCGAAGATGGGAGGCCGCCACCACAGATACGCAGTATTTT.

Remarks on this clonotype: A much larger clone differs from this one at a single base, so this may be a read error. This chain links TRBV15 with TRBJ2-2; 9 bases are shared with TRBD1. This CDR3 spans 15 amino acids. Looked up from germline, CDR1 is LNHNV and CDR2 is YYDKDF (reference sequence). The CDR3 sequence is CATRPGDRDTGELLF. The CDR3 nucleotides read TGTGCCACCAGGCCCGGGGACAGGGACACCGGGGAGCTGCTTTTT.

The sample holds many counts of this clonotype. The chain employs TRBV5-5 and TRBJ1-5; 8 bases are shared with TRBD1. V shed 4 bases, J shed 5 bases, and the junction held 8 bases outside the gene matches. The CDR3 totals 15 residues. Germline values: CDR1 SGHKS, CDR2 YYEKEE (reference sequence). In DNA, the CDR3 is TGTGCCAGCAGCAGCGAAGGACAGGGCTATCAGCCCCAGCATTTT. Residues: CASSSEGQGYQPQHF.

This clonotype was observed a few times. The chain links TRBV23-1 to TRBJ2-1, with D unresolved. TRBV23-1 qualifies as an ORF whose function is uncertain. The CDR3 extends over 16 amino acids. Between the trimmed V and J ends, which lost 0 bases and 6 bases, there was a span of 15 bases. The DNA of the CDR3 is TGCGCCAGCAGTCAATCGGAGTACCGAAAAGCCAATGAGCAGTTCTTC. Protein sequence: CASSQSEYRKANEQFF.

A remark on this clonotype: Given a much more abundant clone one base away, this may be a read error. The chain employs TRBV6-6 and TRBJ2-1, with D uncertain. The V gene's germline CDR1 is MNHNY and CDR2 SVGAGI (reference sequence). This CDR3 has 13 amino acids. The DNA for the CDR3 is TGTGCCAGCAGCTCTACTCTTGACAATGGGCAGTTCTTC. Protein: CASSSTLDNGQFF.

This clonotype was recorded many times. With a much larger clone just one base away, this may be a read error. The chain has TRBV5-1 and TRBJ2-1, with 9 bases aligning to TRBD1. The V and J ends lost 4 bases and 8 bases, in that order; junction bases with no gene match: 4. CDR1 is SGHRS and CDR2 is YFSETQ in the germline V gene. This CDR3 has 13 residues. For the CDR3, the DNA is TGCGCCAGCAGCACGGACAGGGGCGATGAGCAGTTCTTC. This translates into CASSTDRGDEQFF.

In this sample, this clonotype turned up once. A much bigger clone sits one base away, suggesting this may be a read error. The chain couples TRBV29-1 to TRBJ1-2; the D gene is possibly TRBD1 (6 bases). Per germline, CDR1 SQVTM and CDR2 ANQGSEA. This CDR3 region has 16 residues. The CDR3 nucleotides read TGCGGCGTTGCCGGACCGAAGGGGGAAGCTAACTATGGCTACACCTTC. Translated, it gives CGVAGPKGEANYGYTF.